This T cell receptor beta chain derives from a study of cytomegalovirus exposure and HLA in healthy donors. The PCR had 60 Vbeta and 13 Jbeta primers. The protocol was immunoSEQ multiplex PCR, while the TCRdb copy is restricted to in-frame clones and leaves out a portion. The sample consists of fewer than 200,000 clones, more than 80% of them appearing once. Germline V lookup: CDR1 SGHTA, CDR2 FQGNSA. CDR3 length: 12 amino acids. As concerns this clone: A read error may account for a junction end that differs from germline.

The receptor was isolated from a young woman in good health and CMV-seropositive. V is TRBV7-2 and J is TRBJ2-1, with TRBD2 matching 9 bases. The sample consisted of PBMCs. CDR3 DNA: TGTGCCAGCAGCTTAGGCGGGGGGGCCTCGCTCTTC. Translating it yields CASSLGGGASLF. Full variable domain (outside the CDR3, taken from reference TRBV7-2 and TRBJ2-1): GAGVSQSPSNKVTEKGKDVELRCDPISGHTALYWYRQSLGQGLEFLIYFQGNSAPDKSGLPSDRFSAERTGGSVSTLTIQRTQQEDSAVYLCASSLGGGASLFGPGTRLTVL.